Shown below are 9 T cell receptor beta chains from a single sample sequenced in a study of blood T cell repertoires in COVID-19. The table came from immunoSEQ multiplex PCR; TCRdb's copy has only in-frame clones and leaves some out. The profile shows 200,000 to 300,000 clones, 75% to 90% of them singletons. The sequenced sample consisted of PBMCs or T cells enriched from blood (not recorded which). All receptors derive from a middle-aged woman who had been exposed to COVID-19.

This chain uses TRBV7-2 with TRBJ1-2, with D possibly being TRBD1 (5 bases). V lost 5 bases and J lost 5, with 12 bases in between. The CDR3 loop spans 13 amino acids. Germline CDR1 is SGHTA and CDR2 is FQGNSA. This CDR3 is CASSTADRYGYTF. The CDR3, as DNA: TGTGCCAGCAGCACCGCCGACAGATATGGCTACACCTTC.

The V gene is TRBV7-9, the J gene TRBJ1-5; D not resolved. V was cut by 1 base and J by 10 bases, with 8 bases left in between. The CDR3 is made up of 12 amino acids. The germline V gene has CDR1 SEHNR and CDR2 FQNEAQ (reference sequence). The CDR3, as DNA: TGTGCCAGCAGCTTAGACGAGGGCCCCCAGCATTTT. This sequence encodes CASSLDEGPQHF.

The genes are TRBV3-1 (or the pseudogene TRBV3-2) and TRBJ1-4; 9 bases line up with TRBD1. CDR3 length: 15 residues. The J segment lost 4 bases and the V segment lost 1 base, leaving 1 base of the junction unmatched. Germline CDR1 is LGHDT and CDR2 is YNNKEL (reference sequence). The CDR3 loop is CASSQGTGDNEKLFF. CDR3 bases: TGTGCCAGCAGCCAAGGGACAGGGGATAATGAAAAACTGTTTTTT.

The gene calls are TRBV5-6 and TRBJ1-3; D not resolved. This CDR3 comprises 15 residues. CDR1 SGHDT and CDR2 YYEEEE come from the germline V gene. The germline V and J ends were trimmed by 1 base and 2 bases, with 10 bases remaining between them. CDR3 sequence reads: CASSLTGSPGNTIYF. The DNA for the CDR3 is TGTGCCAGCAGCTTGACGGGAAGTCCTGGAAACACCATATATTTT.

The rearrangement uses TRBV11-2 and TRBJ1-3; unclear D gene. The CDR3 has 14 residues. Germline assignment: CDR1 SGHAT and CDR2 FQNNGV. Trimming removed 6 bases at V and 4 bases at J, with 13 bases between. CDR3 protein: CASRGLIGGNTIYF. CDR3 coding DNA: TGTGCCAGCAGGGGCCTTATTGGGGGAAACACCATATATTTT.

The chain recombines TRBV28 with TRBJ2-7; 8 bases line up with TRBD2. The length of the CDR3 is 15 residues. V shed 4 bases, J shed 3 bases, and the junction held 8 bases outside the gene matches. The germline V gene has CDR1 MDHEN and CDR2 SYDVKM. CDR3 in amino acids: CASSSGGARGYEQYV. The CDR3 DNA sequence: TGTGCCAGCAGTTCCGGGGGGGCCCGAGGCTACGAGCAGTACGTC.

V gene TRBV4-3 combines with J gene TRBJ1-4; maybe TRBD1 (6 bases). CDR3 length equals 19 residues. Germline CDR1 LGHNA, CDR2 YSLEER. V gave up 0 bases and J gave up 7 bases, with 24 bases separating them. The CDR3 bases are TGCGCCAGCAGCCAAGACAGAGGGACAACGTGGTCGGTCGGTGAAAAACTGTTTTTT. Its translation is CASSQDRGTTWSVGEKLFF.

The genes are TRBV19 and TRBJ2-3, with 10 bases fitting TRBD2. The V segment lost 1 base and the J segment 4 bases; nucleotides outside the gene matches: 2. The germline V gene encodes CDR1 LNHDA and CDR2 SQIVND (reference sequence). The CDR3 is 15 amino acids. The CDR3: CASSIVSGGADTQYF. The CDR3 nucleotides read TGTGCCAGTAGTATAGTCAGCGGGGGGGCAGATACGCAGTATTTT.

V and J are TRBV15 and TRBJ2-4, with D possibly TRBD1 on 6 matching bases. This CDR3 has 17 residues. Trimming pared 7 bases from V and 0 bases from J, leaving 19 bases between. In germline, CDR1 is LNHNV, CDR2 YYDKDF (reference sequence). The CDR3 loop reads CATIVQGSILAKNIQYF. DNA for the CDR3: TGTGCCACCATTGTCCAGGGGTCGATCCTAGCCAAAAACATTCAGTACTTC.